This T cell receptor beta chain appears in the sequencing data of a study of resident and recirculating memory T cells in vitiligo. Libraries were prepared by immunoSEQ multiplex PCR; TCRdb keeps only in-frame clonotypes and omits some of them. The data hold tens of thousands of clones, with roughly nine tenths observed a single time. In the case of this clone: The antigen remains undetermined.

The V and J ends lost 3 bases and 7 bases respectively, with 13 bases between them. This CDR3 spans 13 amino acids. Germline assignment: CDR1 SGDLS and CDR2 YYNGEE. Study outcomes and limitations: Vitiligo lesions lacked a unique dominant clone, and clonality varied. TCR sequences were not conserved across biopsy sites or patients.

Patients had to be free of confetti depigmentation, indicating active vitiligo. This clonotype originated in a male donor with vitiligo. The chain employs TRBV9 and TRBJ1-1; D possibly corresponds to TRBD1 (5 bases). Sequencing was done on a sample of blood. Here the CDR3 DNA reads TGTGCCAGCAGCGCAAGTCTGGGGGGTGAAGCTTTCTTT. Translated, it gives CASSASLGGEAFF.